One sample yielded the 29 T cell receptor beta chains listed below, sequenced in a study of T cell responses to AZD1222 COVID-19 vaccine. Assay used: immunoSEQ multiplex PCR; TCRdb lists only in-frame clones, some missing. The sample contains about 86,000 clones, roughly 90% of which appear only once. The sequences come from peripheral blood, collected 28 days after the second AZD1222 dose. These receptors originate from an adult who received the AZD1222 COVID-19 vaccine.

To note about this clone: A junction end diverges from the germline sequence, so it may reflect a read error. The chain uses TRBV7-8 and TRBJ2-3, with 11 bases matching TRBD2. This CDR3 has 12 residues. Germline CDR1 is SGHVS and CDR2 is FQNEAQ. CDR3 in DNA: TGTGCCAGCAGCCTCGCTAGCGGGAGGTTCGATTTT. This translates into CASSLASGRFDF.

The rearrangement joins TRBV27 to TRBJ2-1; D is uncertain. From germline, CDR1 is MNHEY and CDR2 SMNVEV (reference sequence). The CDR3 has 12 amino acids. V was pared by 1 base and J by 7 bases, with 5 bases between. This CDR3 reads CASSLFPNEQFF. The CDR3 nucleotides are TGTGCCAGCAGTTTATTTCCGAATGAGCAGTTCTTC.

The V call is TRBV19, the J call TRBJ1-1; a weak D match, TRBD1 (6 bases). V was pared by 4 bases and J by 3 bases, with 12 bases between. The length of the CDR3 is 14 residues. The germline gives CDR1 LNHDA, CDR2 SQIVND (reference sequence). CDR3 nucleotide sequence: TGTGCCAGTAGTAATGAAGGGGGGTACACTGAAGCTTTCTTT. This translates into CASSNEGGYTEAFF.

A few counts support this clone. This chain joins TRBV5-1 and TRBJ2-3, with D possibly called TRBD1 or TRBD2 (7 bases each). In germline, CDR1 is SGHRS, CDR2 YFSETQ. The CDR3 covers 15 residues. Trimming left V 3 bases short and J 7 bases short, with 18 bases between. CDR3 sequence (DNA): TGCGCCAGCAGCTCTCAAGGGGGCGGGGGAAATACGCAGTATTTT. It specifies CASSSQGGGGNTQYF.

This clone appeared a single time. The chain uses TRBV4-3 and TRBJ2-3; the match to TRBD2 covers 7 bases. Germline trimming cut 0 bases from V and 9 bases from J; bases unmatched to any gene: 6. The CDR3 sequence is 14 residues long. Germline values: CDR1 LGHNA, CDR2 YSLEER. CDR3: CASSQDLGGSTQYF. For the CDR3, the DNA is TGCGCCAGCAGCCAAGATTTGGGGGGGTCCACGCAGTATTTT.

The chain recombines TRBV6-5 with TRBJ1-1, with 9 positions matching TRBD1. This CDR3 has 14 residues. Germline V gene data show CDR1 as MNHEY and CDR2 as SVGAGI. Trimming removed 6 bases from V and 4 bases from J; junction bases left unmatched: 6. CDR3 nucleotides: TGTGCCAGCAGAGGACAGGGGAGGCGCACTGAAGCTTTCTTT. Translated, it gives CASRGQGRRTEAFF.

The V gene is TRBV6-1, the J gene TRBJ2-3; a possible D gene is TRBD2 (5 bases). The CDR3 is 16 amino acids. CDR1 MNHNS and CDR2 SASEGT come from the germline V gene. The V end lost 0 bases, the J end lost 7 bases, and 17 bases lay between the germline ends. This chain's CDR3 is CASSEALLHAGNTQYF. The CDR3 DNA reads TGTGCCAGCAGTGAAGCTCTCCTTCACGCGGGCAATACGCAGTATTTT.

V usage is TRBV29-1 and J usage is TRBJ2-2; D might be TRBD2 (5 bases). This CDR3 has 12 amino acids. In germline, CDR1 is SQVTM, CDR2 ANQGSEA. Trimming stripped 7 bases from V and 7 bases from J, with 13 bases between. CDR3 loop: CSANRRDGELFF. The CDR3 DNA follows: TGCAGCGCGAACCGACGGGACGGGGAGCTGTTTTTT.

The chain carries TRBV29-1 and TRBJ2-3, with D perhaps matching TRBD1 (5 bases). V was trimmed by 4 bases and J by 4 bases, leaving 18 bases between them. The CDR3 is made up of 15 amino acids. The germline CDR1 and CDR2 sequences are SQVTM and ANQGSEA. The DNA of the CDR3 is TGCAGCGTTGGGTCACAGGTCTTGGGTTCAGATACGCAGTATTTT. It encodes CSVGSQVLGSDTQYF.

This chain joins TRBV7-8 and TRBJ1-5; D is undetermined. This CDR3 is built from 17 residues. Germline V lookup: CDR1 SGHVS, CDR2 FQNEAQ. V lost 3 bases to trimming and J lost 2 bases, with 17 bases between them. The CDR3 DNA follows: TGTGCCAGCAGCTTTAGTACTGAGGGAATTCGCAATCAGCCCCAGCATTTT. Its protein product is CASSFSTEGIRNQPQHF.

The chain joins TRBV6-4 to TRBJ2-3, with TRBD2 matching 8 bases. V shed 3 bases, J shed 3 bases, and the junction held 5 bases outside the gene matches. CDR3 length: 15 residues. Germline CDR1 reads MRHNA; CDR2 reads SNTAGT. CDR3 region: CASSETGGGTDTQYF. CDR3 nucleotides: TGTGCCAGCAGTGAGACGGGAGGGGGGACAGATACGCAGTATTTT.

The rearrangement links TRBV5-1 to TRBJ2-3; no definite D call. V dropped 1 base and J dropped 0 bases, with 9 bases sitting between them. CDR1 SGHRS and CDR2 YFSETQ come from the germline V gene. This CDR3 has 15 amino acids. The CDR3 nucleotides read TGCGCCAGCAGCTTGCAGGACCAAAGCACAGATACGCAGTATTTT. It yields the protein CASSLQDQSTDTQYF.

A single count supports this clone. The chain couples TRBV6-2 or TRBV6-3 to TRBJ2-7, with 8 bases aligning to TRBD1. The V gene end was trimmed by 5 bases and the J gene end by 5 bases; junction bases not matched to a gene: 11. CDR1 is MNHEY and CDR2 is SVGEGT in the germline V gene. The CDR3 has 15 amino acids. CDR3 amino acids: CASSQNRGVADEQYF. For the CDR3, the DNA is TGTGCCAGCAGTCAGAACAGGGGGGTGGCCGACGAGCAGTACTTC.

With regard to this clone: The identical CDR3 is also encoded by other nucleotide sequences in the sample. The chain has TRBV6-4 and TRBJ2-2, with D possibly being TRBD2 (6 bases). Deletions cut 9 bases from V and 0 bases from J, with 17 bases between. The CDR3 covers 16 residues. CDR1 MRHNA and CDR2 SNTAGT come from the germline V gene. CDR3 amino acids: CASSPQGLANTGELFF. CDR3 sequence (DNA): TGTGCCAGTAGTCCCCAGGGACTTGCGAACACCGGGGAGCTGTTTTTT.

This chain links TRBV7-2 with TRBJ2-3; D ambiguous. The germline V gene encodes CDR1 SGHTA and CDR2 FQGNSA. The CDR3 length is 13 residues. V dropped 5 bases and J dropped 1 base, with 7 bases sitting between them. The CDR3, as DNA: TGTGCCAGCAGCCCCGGCCGCACAGATACGCAGTATTTT. Translated: CASSPGRTDTQYF.

This chain links TRBV23-1 with TRBJ2-2; no clear D gene. TRBV23-1 is annotated as an ORF whose role is uncertain. This CDR3 contains 18 residues. Trimming left V 4 bases short and J 6 bases short, with 24 bases between. The CDR3 nucleotides read TGCGCCAGCAGTCCAAGTTTGATTTGGGCTACTCTGGCCGGGGAGCTGTTTTTT. Its protein is CASSPSLIWATLAGELFF.

This chain connects TRBV15 to TRBJ2-1; D is uncertain. Germline CDR1 and CDR2: LNHNV and YYDKDF (reference sequence). Deletions cut 1 base from V and 4 bases from J, with 8 bases between. The CDR3 extends over 14 amino acids. CDR3 loop: CATSRGIGYNEQFF. In DNA form, the CDR3 reads TGTGCCACCAGCAGAGGTATAGGGTACAATGAGCAGTTCTTC.

The V and J genes are TRBV2 and TRBJ2-7; 14 nucleotides align to TRBD2. V gave up 3 bases and J gave up 3 bases; unmatched junction bases: 16. The CDR3 has 20 residues. Germline V lookup: CDR1 SNHLY, CDR2 FYNNEI. CDR3 sequence: CASSEEDILGLAGVNYEQYF. Here the CDR3 DNA reads TGTGCCAGCAGTGAGGAGGACATCCTGGGACTAGCGGGGGTGAACTACGAGCAGTACTTC.

This clone was seen a few times. The chain employs TRBV19 and TRBJ1-1; D gene unclear. Germline V gives CDR1 LNHDA, CDR2 SQIVND (reference sequence). The CDR3 is 13 residues long. Trimming removed 5 bases from V and 2 bases from J, with 9 bases in between. CDR3 DNA: TGTGCCAGTAGTCCCAGCTCCAACACTGAAGCTTTCTTT. It translates to CASSPSSNTEAFF.

The V and J genes are TRBV28 and TRBJ2-7; no firm D call. This CDR3 comprises 14 residues. From germline, CDR1 is MDHEN and CDR2 SYDVKM. The ends were cut back, 6 bases at V and 4 bases at J, with 16 bases in the middle. The CDR3 loop reads CASRRVPQDYEQYF. The CDR3 nucleotides read TGTGCCAGCAGAAGAGTGCCTCAGGATTACGAGCAGTACTTC.

The chain links TRBV29-1 to TRBJ1-2; unclear D gene. The length of the CDR3 is 16 residues. V lost 6 bases to trimming and J lost 2 bases, with 22 bases between them. The germline V gene encodes CDR1 SQVTM and CDR2 ANQGSEA. The CDR3 DNA follows: TGCAGCGTCGCCGGACGGGTTGGGGTCGGGAACTATGGCTACACCTTC. It codes for CSVAGRVGVGNYGYTF.

This sequence joins TRBV6-6 and TRBJ2-1, with 13 bases fitting TRBD2. Germline CDR1 MNHNY, CDR2 SVGAGI (reference sequence). Trimming removed 6 bases from V and 3 bases from J; junction bases left unmatched: 5. CDR3 size: 16 residues. CDR3 sequence (DNA): TGTGCCAGCAGCCGAGGACTAGCGGGAGACTACAATGAGCAGTTCTTC. Its translation is CASSRGLAGDYNEQFF.

The chain has TRBV4-1 and TRBJ1-2; possible D gene TRBD1, 6 bases. Germline-derived CDR1 and CDR2 are MGHRA and YSYEKL. V lost 3 bases to trimming and J lost 3 bases, with 11 bases between them. The CDR3 consists of 14 residues. The CDR3 DNA reads TGCGCCAGCAGCCAGTGGACAGTAGACTATGGCTACACCTTC. Translating it yields CASSQWTVDYGYTF.

The CDR3 DNA is TGTGCCAGCAGTTTACCCCCCGGACTAGCGGGAGGCCAGGGGAATGAGCAGTTCTTC. This sequence encodes CASSLPPGLAGGQGNEQFF. This sequence joins TRBV27 and TRBJ2-1, with 14 bases lining up with TRBD2. From germline, CDR1 is MNHEY and CDR2 SMNVEV (reference sequence). CDR3 length: 19 residues. Trimming at V came to 2 bases and at J to 7 bases, leaving 13 bases not matched to a gene.

This clone was counted once. J is TRBJ2-7 and V is TRBV27, with 7 bases aligning to TRBD2. This CDR3 contains 14 residues. With 5 bases clipped from V and 7 bases from J, the junction kept 11 bases outside the gene matches. Germline lookup yields CDR1 MNHEY and CDR2 SMNVEV (reference sequence). CDR3 protein: CASSPGLIYEEQYF. The DNA for the CDR3 is TGTGCCAGCAGTCCGGGACTAATCTACGAGGAGCAGTACTTC.

The rearrangement links TRBV3-1 (or the pseudogene TRBV3-2) to TRBJ1-1; weak D call: TRBD1 (5 bases). With 4 bases removed from V and 2 bases from J, the gap between germline ends came to 8 bases. This CDR3 has 13 residues. Germline CDR1 is LGHDT and CDR2 is YNNKEL (reference sequence). In DNA form, the CDR3 reads TGTGCCAGCAGCCGGGACGGAAACACTGAAGCTTTCTTT. Amino acids: CASSRDGNTEAFF.

V and J are TRBV7-6 and TRBJ1-1; D may be TRBD1 (5 bases). This CDR3 is built from 14 residues. Germline V gives CDR1 SGHVS, CDR2 FNYEAQ. V lost 1 base and J 5 bases, leaving 11 bases between the germline ends. Here the CDR3 reads CASSLGGFRTEAFF. CDR3 in DNA: TGTGCCAGCAGCTTAGGGGGGTTTAGGACTGAAGCTTTCTTT.

The chain links TRBV6-5 to TRBJ2-7; no clear D gene. CDR1 MNHEY and CDR2 SVGAGI come from the germline V gene. CDR3 length: 13 amino acids. Trimming cost V 7 bases and J 6 bases, with 16 bases left between them. The CDR3 loop reads CASTQGRAAEQYF. CDR3 in DNA: TGTGCCAGCACCCAAGGTCGGGCGGCCGAGCAGTACTTC.

V gene TRBV30 combines with J gene TRBJ1-1; 7 bases line up with TRBD1. The CDR3 loop spans 13 amino acids. V shed 3 bases and J 5 bases; nucleotides not matched to a gene: 6. Germline-derived CDR1 and CDR2 are GTSNPN and SVGIG (reference sequence). The CDR3 region has the DNA TGTGCCTGGAGCCTAGGGGGCGCAACTGAAGCTTTCTTT. It is translated as CAWSLGGATEAFF.